The next 21 T cell receptor beta chains were all read from a single sample in a study of chemoradiotherapy in HPV16-positive cancers. The table came from immunoSEQ multiplex PCR; TCRdb's copy has only in-frame clones and leaves some out. The data contain 7,000 to 9,500 clones, 85% of them singletons. Sequencing was performed on tumor tissue, taken from a patient who underwent chemoradiotherapy. The receptors were sampled from a human donor with HPV-associated anogenital cancer.

This clone was found once. This rearrangement joins TRBV6-6 to TRBJ2-1; TRBD2 matches 9 bases. Germline V gene sequence: CDR1 MNHNY, CDR2 SVGAGI (reference sequence). This CDR3 spans 16 amino acids. The junction had 7 bases not matched to a gene; V was cut back by 3 bases and J by 4 bases. The CDR3 DNA reads as TGTGCCAGCAGTTATGTGCGGGGGGGCGCTTACAATGAGCAGTTCTTC. The encoded protein is CASSYVRGGAYNEQFF.

This sequence joins TRBV18 and TRBJ2-5, with TRBD1 matching 8 bases. Gene TRBJ2-7 matches the end of the DNA better, so the J call may be wrong. The CDR3 contains 14 residues. Germline V gives CDR1 KGHSH, CDR2 LQKENI. The CDR3 sequence is CASSGDRSSYEQYF. DNA for the CDR3: TGTGCCAGCTCCGGGGACAGGAGCTCCTACGAGCAGTACTTC.

The V and J genes are TRBV28 and TRBJ1-5; no clear D gene. Germline CDR1 reads MDHEN; CDR2 reads SYDVKM. This CDR3 has 12 residues. V shed 9 bases and J shed 4 bases, with 10 bases lying between them. CDR3 coding DNA: TGTGCCAGTAACATGGGGAATCAGCCCCAGCATTTT. This sequence encodes CASNMGNQPQHF. The full variable domain, in which reference TRBV28 and TRBJ1-5 provide the parts outside the CDR3, is DVKVTQSSRYLVKRTGEKVFLECVQDMDHENMFWYRQDPGLGLRLIYFSYDVKMKEKGDIPEGYSVSREKKERFSLILESASTNQTSMYLCASNMGNQPQHFGDGTRLSIL.

The genes are TRBV30 and TRBJ1-2; D ambiguous. Between the trimmed V and J ends, which lost 4 bases and 9 bases, there was a span of 18 bases. The CDR3 has 13 amino acids. The V gene's germline CDR1 is GTSNPN and CDR2 SVGIG (reference sequence). CDR3 residues: CAWTSQAGRSYTF. DNA for the CDR3: TGTGCCTGGACCAGTCAAGCGGGGAGGAGCTACACCTTC.

This rearrangement joins TRBV18 to TRBJ1-2; no definite D call. There are 12 residues in the CDR3. Germline V gives CDR1 KGHSH, CDR2 LQKENI. The V end lost 5 bases, the J end lost 8 bases, and 12 bases lay between the germline ends. CDR3 protein: CASSGEEGGYTF. CDR3 bases: TGTGCCAGCTCAGGGGAAGAGGGCGGCTACACCTTC.

This clone was recorded only once. The CDR3 sequence is CASSLGGGNSPLHF. CDR3 nucleotides: TGTGCCAGCAGCTTGGGGGGAGGCAATTCACCCCTCCACTTT. The chain uses TRBV5-5 and TRBJ1-6; no firm D call. V lost 0 bases and J 7 bases, leaving 8 bases between the germline ends. The CDR3 runs 14 residues. Germline CDR1 is SGHKS and CDR2 is YYEKEE (reference sequence).

The CDR3 sequence is CASSPGTGNTGELFF. In nucleotides, the CDR3 is TGTGCCAGCAGCCCCGGGACAGGGAACACCGGGGAGCTGTTTTTT. The gene calls are TRBV5-4 and TRBJ2-2; 8 bases align to TRBD1. The V and J ends lost 4 bases and 1 base, in that order; junction bases with no gene match: 3. The CDR3 totals 15 residues. Per the germline V gene, CDR1 is SGHNT and CDR2 is YYREEE (reference sequence).

The chain employs TRBV5-1 and TRBJ2-5, with TRBD2 matching 14 bases. The CDR3 contains 16 residues. The germline CDR1 and CDR2 sequences are SGHRS and YFSETQ. The trim removed 2 bases at V and 6 bases at J, leaving 6 bases unmatched. DNA for the CDR3: TGCGCCAGCAGCTTCTCCGGGACTAGCGGGAGTCAGACCCAGTACTTC. Translated, it gives CASSFSGTSGSQTQYF. The complete variable domain, with remaining parts taken from reference TRBV5-1 and TRBJ2-5, reads KAGVTQTPRYLIKTRGQQVTLSCSPISGHRSVSWYQQTPGQGLQFLFEYFSETQRNKGNFPGRFSGRQFSNSRSEMNVSTLELGDSALYLCASSFSGTSGSQTQYFGPGTRLLVL.

CDR3 nucleotides: TGTGCCAGCAGCTTGGGGAGGGACAGAAGCACAGATACGCAGTATTTT. Translation: CASSLGRDRSTDTQYF. V gene TRBV5-6 combines with J gene TRBJ2-3; tentatively, D is TRBD1 (7 bases). Trimming stripped 0 bases from V and 0 bases from J, with 11 bases between. The CDR3 consists of 16 residues. Germline assignment: CDR1 SGHDT and CDR2 YYEEEE.

The genes are TRBV18 and TRBJ2-6; 9 bases fit TRBD2. V dropped 3 bases and J dropped 0; count of bases not matched to a gene: 9. The CDR3 totals 19 residues. Germline lookup yields CDR1 KGHSH and CDR2 LQKENI. CDR3 amino acids: CASSPRTTSGYSGANVLTF. DNA of the CDR3: TGTGCCAGCTCACCCCGTACGACTAGCGGATACTCTGGGGCCAACGTCCTGACTTTC.

The rearrangement uses TRBV9 and TRBJ1-2; TRBD1 is a possible D gene (5 bases). Germline V lookup: CDR1 SGDLS, CDR2 YYNGEE. The CDR3 covers 14 residues. V shed 0 bases and J shed 8 bases, with 14 bases lying between them. The CDR3: CASSVAMGERGYTF. The CDR3 nucleotides are TGTGCCAGCAGCGTAGCTATGGGGGAACGGGGCTACACCTTC. Full variable domain (outside the CDR3, taken from reference TRBV9 and TRBJ1-2): DSGVTQTPKHLITATGQRVTLRCSPRSGDLSVYWYQQSLDQGLQFLIQYYNGEERAKGNILERFSAQQFPDLHSELNLSSLELGDSALYFCASSVAMGERGYTFGSGTRLTVV.

The V call is TRBV5-4, the J call TRBJ2-1, with D possibly being TRBD2 (7 bases). The germline gives CDR1 SGHNT, CDR2 YYREEE (reference sequence). The V end was cut by 2 bases, the J end by 3 bases, with 12 bases between. The CDR3 sequence is 15 residues long. The CDR3 region has the DNA TGTGCCAGCAGCTTTAAGGGGGGGTACTACAATGAGCAGTTCTTC. Residues: CASSFKGGYYNEQFF.

This clone was picked up a small number of times. The chain has TRBV9 and TRBJ2-3; either TRBD1 or TRBD2 may supply D (5 bases each). CDR1 SGDLS and CDR2 YYNGEE come from the germline V gene. V lost 0 bases to trimming and J lost 5 bases, with 16 bases between them. The CDR3 covers 16 residues. The CDR3 bases are TGTGCCAGCAGCGTAGGAGAGGGGCTAGCAGGAGATACGCAGTATTTT. Translating gives CASSVGEGLAGDTQYF.

The table lists this clone with a count of one. The gene calls are TRBV28 and TRBJ2-2; D gene unclear. Germline loops: CDR1 MDHEN, CDR2 SYDVKM. Trimming shortened V by 5 bases and J by 2 bases, and 12 bases separated the two germline ends. The CDR3 has 15 amino acids. CDR3 amino acids: CASSPTDPNTGELFF. CDR3 coding DNA: TGTGCCAGCAGTCCCACGGACCCTAACACCGGGGAGCTGTTTTTT.

The chain has TRBV7-2 and TRBJ2-1, with 13 bases that match TRBD2. In germline, CDR1 is SGHTA, CDR2 FQGNSA. The CDR3 covers 18 residues. V was pared by 3 bases and J by 3 bases, with 8 bases of the junction left unmatched. The CDR3 bases are TGTGCCAGCAGCTTGAAGACTAGCGGGGGGCTGAACTACAATGAGCAGTTCTTC. It translates to CASSLKTSGGLNYNEQFF.

This clone was counted between two and nine times. CDR3 nucleotide sequence: TGTGCCAGCTCCCGGGACGCTTACACCGGGGAGCTGTTTTTT. The encoded protein is CASSRDAYTGELFF. The chain couples TRBV18 to TRBJ2-2, with D perhaps being TRBD1 or TRBD2 (5 bases each). Trimming removed 6 bases at V and 3 bases at J, with 11 bases between. Germline V gene sequence: CDR1 KGHSH, CDR2 LQKENI. The CDR3 totals 14 residues.

This chain's CDR3 is CASSPGGGSYNEQFF. The CDR3 coding sequence is TGTGCCAGCAGTCCAGGGGGGGGCTCCTACAATGAGCAGTTCTTC. This chain links TRBV6-5 with TRBJ2-1; either TRBD1 or TRBD2 may fit D (7 bases each). V was cut by 5 bases and J by 0 bases, with 11 bases left in between. The V gene's germline CDR1 is MNHEY and CDR2 SVGAGI. The CDR3 covers 15 residues.

V and J are TRBV19 and TRBJ1-2, with 8 bases that match TRBD1. CDR1 LNHDA and CDR2 SQIVND come from the germline V gene (reference sequence). CDR3 length: 12 residues. J gave up 11 bases and V 5 bases, and 7 bases lay outside the gene matches. DNA for the CDR3: TGTGCCAGTAGTGTGACAGGGGAGGGATACACCTTC. Translating gives CASSVTGEGYTF. The variable domain in full, completed from reference TRBV19 and TRBJ1-2, reads DGGITQSPKYLFRKEGQNVTLSCEQNLNHDAMYWYRQDPGQGLRLIYYSQIVNDFQKGDIAEGYSVSREKKESFPLTVTSAQKNPTAFYLCASSVTGEGYTFGSGTRLTVV.

V is TRBV27 and J is TRBJ2-5, with TRBD1 identical over 9 bases. V was pared by 8 bases and J by 9 bases, with 16 bases of the junction left unmatched. The CDR3 contains 15 residues. Germline CDR1 is MNHEY and CDR2 is SMNVEV (reference sequence). CDR3 residues: CASRRTGGAPSAQYF. The CDR3 DNA follows: TGTGCCAGCCGTAGAACAGGGGGCGCACCCTCGGCCCAGTACTTC.

The chain employs TRBV21-1 and TRBJ2-5; TRBD1 reflects the table's D call only, with no check against the DNA. TRBV21-1 counts as a pseudogene. The CDR3 runs to 18 residues. CDR3 nucleotide sequence: TGTGCCAGCAGCAAAGAGCACAGGGGGCGCGTCCGGCAAGAGACCCAGTACTTC. Protein: CASSKEHRGRVRQETQYF.

The J gene is TRBJ2-1, the V gene TRBV5-1; D might be TRBD2 (6 bases). The CDR3 has 16 residues. Between the trimmed V and J ends, which lost 4 bases and 3 bases, there was a span of 17 bases. Germline V gene sequence: CDR1 SGHRS, CDR2 YFSETQ. CDR3: CASSLGSAGGYNEQFF. For the CDR3, the DNA is TGCGCCAGCAGCCTCGGGAGCGCCGGAGGCTACAATGAGCAGTTCTTC. Full variable domain (rest looked up from reference TRBV5-1 and TRBJ2-1): KAGVTQTPRYLIKTRGQQVTLSCSPISGHRSVSWYQQTPGQGLQFLFEYFSETQRNKGNFPGRFSGRQFSNSRSEMNVSTLELGDSALYLCASSLGSAGGYNEQFFGPGTRLTVL.